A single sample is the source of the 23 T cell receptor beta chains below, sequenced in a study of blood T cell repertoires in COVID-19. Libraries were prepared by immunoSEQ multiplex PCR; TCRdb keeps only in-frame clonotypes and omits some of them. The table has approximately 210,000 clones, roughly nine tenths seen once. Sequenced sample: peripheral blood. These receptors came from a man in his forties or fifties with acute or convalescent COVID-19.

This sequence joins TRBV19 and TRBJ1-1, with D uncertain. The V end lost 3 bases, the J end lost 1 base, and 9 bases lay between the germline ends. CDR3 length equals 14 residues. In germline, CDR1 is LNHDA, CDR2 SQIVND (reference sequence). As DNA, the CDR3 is TGTGCCAGTAGTATCCGAGGGCAGAACACTGAAGCTTTCTTT. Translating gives CASSIRGQNTEAFF.

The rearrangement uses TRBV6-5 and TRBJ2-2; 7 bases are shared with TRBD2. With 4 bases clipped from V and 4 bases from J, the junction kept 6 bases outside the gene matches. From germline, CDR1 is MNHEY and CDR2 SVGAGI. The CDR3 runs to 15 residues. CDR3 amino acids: CASSWATSSTGELFF. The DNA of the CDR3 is TGTGCCAGCAGTTGGGCGACTAGCTCCACCGGGGAGCTGTTTTTT.

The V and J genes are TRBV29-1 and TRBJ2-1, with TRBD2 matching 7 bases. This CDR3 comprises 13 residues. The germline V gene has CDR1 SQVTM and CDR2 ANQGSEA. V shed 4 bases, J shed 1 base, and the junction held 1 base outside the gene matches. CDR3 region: CSVGEGSYNEQFF. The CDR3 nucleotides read TGCAGCGTTGGGGAGGGGTCCTACAATGAGCAGTTCTTC.

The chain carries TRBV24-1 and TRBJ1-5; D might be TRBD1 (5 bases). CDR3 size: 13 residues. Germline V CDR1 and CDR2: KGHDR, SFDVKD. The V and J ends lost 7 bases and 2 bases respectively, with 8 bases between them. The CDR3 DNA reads TGTGCCACCAGAGGGGCCGGCAATCAGCCCCAGCATTTT. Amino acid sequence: CATRGAGNQPQHF.

In DNA, the CDR3 is TGCGCCAGCAGCTTGCGGACAGGGAATGAAAAACTGTTTTTT. This translates into CASSLRTGNEKLFF. This sequence joins TRBV5-1 and TRBJ1-4, with 8 bases matching TRBD1. CDR3 length: 14 amino acids. CDR1 is SGHRS and CDR2 is YFSETQ in the germline V gene. After removal of 1 base from V and 5 bases from J, the junction contained 1 base not matched to a gene.

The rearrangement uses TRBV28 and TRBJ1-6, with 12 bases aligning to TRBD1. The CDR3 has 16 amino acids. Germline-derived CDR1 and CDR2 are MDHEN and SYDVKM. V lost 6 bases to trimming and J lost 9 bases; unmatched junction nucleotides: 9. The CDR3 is CASSLGQGAGASPLHF. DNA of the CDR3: TGTGCCAGCAGCTTGGGACAGGGGGCGGGTGCTTCACCCCTCCACTTT.

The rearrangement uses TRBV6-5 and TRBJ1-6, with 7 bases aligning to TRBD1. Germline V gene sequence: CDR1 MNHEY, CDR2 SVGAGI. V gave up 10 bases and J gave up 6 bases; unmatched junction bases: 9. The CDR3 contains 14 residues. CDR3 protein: CATWSGGTNSPLHF. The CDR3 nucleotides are TGTGCCACCTGGTCAGGGGGAACTAATTCACCCCTCCACTTT.

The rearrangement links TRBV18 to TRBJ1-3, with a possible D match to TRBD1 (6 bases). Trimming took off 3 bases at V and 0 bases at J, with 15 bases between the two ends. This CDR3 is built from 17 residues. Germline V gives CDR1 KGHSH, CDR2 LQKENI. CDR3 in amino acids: CASSPWDIIVSGNTIYF. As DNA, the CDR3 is TGTGCCAGCTCACCGTGGGACATCATTGTCTCTGGAAACACCATATATTTT.

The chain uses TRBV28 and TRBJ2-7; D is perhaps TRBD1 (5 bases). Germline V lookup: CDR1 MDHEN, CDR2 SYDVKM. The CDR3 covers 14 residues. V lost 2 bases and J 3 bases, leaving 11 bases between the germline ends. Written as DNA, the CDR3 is TGTGCCAGCAGTTTACAGGGCCCGCGCTACGAGCAGTACTTC. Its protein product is CASSLQGPRYEQYF.

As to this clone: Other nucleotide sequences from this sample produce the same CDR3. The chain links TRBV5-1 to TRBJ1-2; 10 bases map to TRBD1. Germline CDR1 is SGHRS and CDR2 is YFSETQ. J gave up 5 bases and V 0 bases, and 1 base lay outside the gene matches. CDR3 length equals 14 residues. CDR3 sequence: CASSLGQGAYGYTF. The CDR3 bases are TGCGCCAGCAGCTTGGGACAGGGGGCATATGGCTACACCTTC. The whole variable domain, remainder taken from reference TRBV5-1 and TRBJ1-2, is KAGVTQTPRYLIKTRGQQVTLSCSPISGHRSVSWYQQTPGQGLQFLFEYFSETQRNKGNFPGRFSGRQFSNSRSEMNVSTLELGDSALYLCASSLGQGAYGYTFGSGTRLTVV.

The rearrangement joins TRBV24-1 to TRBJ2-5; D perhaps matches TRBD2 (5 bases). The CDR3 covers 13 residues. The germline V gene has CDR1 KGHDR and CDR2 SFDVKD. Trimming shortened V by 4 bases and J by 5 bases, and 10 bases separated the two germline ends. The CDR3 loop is CATSDLGDETQYF. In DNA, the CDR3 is TGTGCCACCAGTGACCTGGGAGACGAGACCCAGTACTTC.

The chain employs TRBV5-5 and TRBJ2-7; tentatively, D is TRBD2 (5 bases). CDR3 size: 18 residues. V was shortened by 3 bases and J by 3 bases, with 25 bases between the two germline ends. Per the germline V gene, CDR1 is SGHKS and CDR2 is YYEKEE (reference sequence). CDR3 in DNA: TGTGCCAGCAGCTCCCTCAAGCGGCCAGCCGCTTCCCACTACGAGCAGTACTTC. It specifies CASSSLKRPAASHYEQYF.

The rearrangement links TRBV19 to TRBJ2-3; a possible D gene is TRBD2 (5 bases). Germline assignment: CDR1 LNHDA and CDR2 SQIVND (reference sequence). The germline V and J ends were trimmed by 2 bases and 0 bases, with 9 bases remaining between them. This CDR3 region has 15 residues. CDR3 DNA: TGTGCCAGTAGTATAACGGGGAAGAGCACAGATACGCAGTATTTT. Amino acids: CASSITGKSTDTQYF.

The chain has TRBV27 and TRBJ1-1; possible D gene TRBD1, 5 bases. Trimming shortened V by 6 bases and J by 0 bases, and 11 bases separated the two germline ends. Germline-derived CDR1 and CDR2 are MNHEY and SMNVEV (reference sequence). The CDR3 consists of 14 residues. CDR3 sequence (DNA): TGTGCCAGCAGCCCCGGACACCTGAACACTGAAGCTTTCTTT. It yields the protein CASSPGHLNTEAFF.

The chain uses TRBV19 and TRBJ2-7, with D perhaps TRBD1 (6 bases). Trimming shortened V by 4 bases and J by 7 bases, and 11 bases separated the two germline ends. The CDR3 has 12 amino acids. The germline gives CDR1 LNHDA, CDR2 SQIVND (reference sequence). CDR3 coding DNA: TGTGCCAGTAGTACAGGGGATTGGGAGCAGTACTTC. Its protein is CASSTGDWEQYF.

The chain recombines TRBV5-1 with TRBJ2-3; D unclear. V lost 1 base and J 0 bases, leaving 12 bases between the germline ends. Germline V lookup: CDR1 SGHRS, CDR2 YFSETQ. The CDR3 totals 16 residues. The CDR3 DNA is TGCGCCAGCAGCTTGATGGCGGCCACTAGCACAGATACGCAGTATTTT. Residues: CASSLMAATSTDTQYF.

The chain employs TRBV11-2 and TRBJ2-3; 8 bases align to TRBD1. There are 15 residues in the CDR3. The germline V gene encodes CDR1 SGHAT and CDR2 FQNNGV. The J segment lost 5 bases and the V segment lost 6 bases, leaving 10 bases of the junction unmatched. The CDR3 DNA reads TGTGCCAGCAGAACCGAGGACAGGGCTCGAGATACGCAGTATTTT. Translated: CASRTEDRARDTQYF.

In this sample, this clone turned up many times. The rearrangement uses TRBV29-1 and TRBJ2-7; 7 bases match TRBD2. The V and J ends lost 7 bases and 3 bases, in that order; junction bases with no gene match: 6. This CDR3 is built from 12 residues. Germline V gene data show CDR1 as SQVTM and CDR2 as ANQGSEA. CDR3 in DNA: TGCAGCGCTGTCGCTAGCGGCTACGAGCAGTACTTC. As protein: CSAVASGYEQYF.

CDR3 sequence: CASSLGQLPTSNTGELFF. CDR3 nucleotides: TGTGCCAGCAGCTTGGGACAGCTCCCTACCTCGAACACCGGGGAGCTGTTTTTT. This rearrangement joins TRBV5-6 to TRBJ2-2; possibly TRBD1 for D (5 bases). The germline V and J ends were trimmed by 0 bases and 0 bases, with 15 bases remaining between them. The CDR3 has 18 amino acids. Germline CDR1 reads SGHDT; CDR2 reads YYEEEE.

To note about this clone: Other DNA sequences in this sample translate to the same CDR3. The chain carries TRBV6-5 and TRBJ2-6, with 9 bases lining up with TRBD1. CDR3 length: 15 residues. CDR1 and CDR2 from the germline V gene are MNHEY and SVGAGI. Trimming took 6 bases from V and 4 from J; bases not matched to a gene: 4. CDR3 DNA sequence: TGTGCCAGCAGCGGACAGGGGACAGGGGCCAACGTCCTGACTTTC. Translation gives CASSGQGTGANVLTF.

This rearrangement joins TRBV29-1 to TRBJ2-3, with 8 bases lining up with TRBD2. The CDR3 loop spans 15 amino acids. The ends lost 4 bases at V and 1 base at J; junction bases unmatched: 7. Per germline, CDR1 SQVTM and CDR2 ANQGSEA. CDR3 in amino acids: CSVALLAGGTDTQYF. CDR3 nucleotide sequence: TGCAGCGTTGCCCTCCTAGCGGGTGGCACAGATACGCAGTATTTT.

Here the CDR3 reads CASSDRDVGYEQYF. In DNA form, the CDR3 reads TGTGCCAGCAGTGACAGGGATGTGGGCTACGAGCAGTACTTC. This sequence joins TRBV2 and TRBJ2-7; possible D gene TRBD1, 5 bases. The CDR3 length is 14 residues. Germline CDR1 is SNHLY and CDR2 is FYNNEI. V dropped 3 bases and J dropped 3 bases, with 12 bases sitting between them. Combining the CDR3 with reference TRBV2 and TRBJ2-7 gives the whole variable domain EPEVTQTPSHQVTQMGQEVILRCVPISNHLYFYWYRQILGQKVEFLVSFYNNEISEKSEIFDDQFSVERPDGSNFTLKIRSTKLEDSAMYFCASSDRDVGYEQYFGPGTRLTVT.

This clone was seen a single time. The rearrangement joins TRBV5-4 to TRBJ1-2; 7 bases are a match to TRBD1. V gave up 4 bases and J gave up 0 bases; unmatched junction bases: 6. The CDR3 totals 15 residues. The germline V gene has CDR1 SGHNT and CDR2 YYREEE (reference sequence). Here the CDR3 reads CASSAGQQTNYGYTF. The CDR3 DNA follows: TGTGCCAGCAGCGCGGGACAGCAGACTAACTATGGCTACACCTTC.